These 15 T cell receptor beta chains came from one sample sequenced in a study of regulatory T cells in long-lasting Graves disease. This sample's time point: persistent/refractory GD, antithyroid drugs over 5 years with positive TRAb. The TCR library used RNA extracted from PBMCs. Sequencing libraries for TCR beta were prepared with iRepertoire HTBI primers and Arm-PCR of CDR3 regions. TCRdb called the multiplex PCR reads again in MiXCR, with one record for every CDR3 protein. The data show roughly 300,000 distinct CDR3 sequences, roughly a fifth seen once. The sample was peripheral blood mononuclear cells (PBMCs), taken when the disease was refractory, from a patient treated with antithyroid drugs. The source of these receptors is a female donor with Graves disease.

This sequence joins TRBV7-9 and TRBJ2-5, with a weak D call TRBD2 (5 bases). Trimming removed 2 bases at V and 5 bases at J, with 6 bases between. The CDR3 sequence is 12 residues long. The V gene's germline CDR1 is SEHNR and CDR2 FQNEAQ (reference sequence). The CDR3, as DNA: TGTGCCAGCAGCTTATGGGAGGAGACCCAGTACTTC. It codes for CASSLWEETQYF.

This clonotype was detected ten times or more. The V call is TRBV12-5, the J call TRBJ2-2, with D uncertain. The CDR3 extends over 14 amino acids. Trimming left V 3 bases short and J 8 bases short, with 13 bases between. Germline CDR1 LGHNT, CDR2 FRNRAP. The CDR3 bases are TGTGCTAGTGGTTTAGGAACGTTAGAAGGGGAGCTGTTTTTT. This encodes CASGLGTLEGELFF.

The J gene is TRBJ2-7, the V gene TRBV7-2, with D perhaps TRBD2 (5 bases). CDR3 length: 14 amino acids. V dropped 1 base and J dropped 2 bases, with 9 bases sitting between them. Per the germline V gene, CDR1 is SGHTA and CDR2 is FQGNSA. DNA for the CDR3: TGTGCCAGCAGCTTAGTGGACTCACCCTACGAGCAGTACTTC. Its protein product is CASSLVDSPYEQYF.

The rearrangement joins TRBV7-3 to TRBJ1-2; D possibly corresponds to TRBD1 (6 bases). Trimming left V 4 bases short and J 1 base short, with 16 bases between. Germline CDR1 is SGHTA and CDR2 is FQGTGA. The length of the CDR3 is 16 residues. The CDR3 nucleotides are TGTGCCAGCAGCTCCACCACAGGGCCCCATAACTATGGCTACACCTTC. Translation gives CASSSTTGPHNYGYTF.

This clonotype was seen only a few times. V and J are TRBV10-1 and TRBJ2-2, with D unclear. V was clipped by 0 bases and J by 7 bases, with 6 bases between them. Germline-derived CDR1 and CDR2 are WNHNN and SYGVQD (reference sequence). The CDR3 extends over 13 amino acids. The CDR3 is CASSESNRGELFF. DNA for the CDR3: TGCGCCAGCAGTGAGTCTAACCGCGGGGAGCTGTTTTTT.

This clonotype occurred many times. V gene TRBV12-3 or TRBV12-4 combines with J gene TRBJ1-6, with 10 bases lining up with TRBD1. This CDR3 region has 17 residues. V shed 5 bases, J shed 9 bases, and the junction held 13 bases outside the gene matches. CDR3 sequence: CASSPAGTGVDGSPLHF. The CDR3 DNA follows: TGTGCCAGCAGTCCCGCCGGGACAGGGGTCGACGGTTCACCCCTCCACTTT.

Concerning this clonotype itself: Being one base from a much bigger clone, this may be a read error. V and J are TRBV28 and TRBJ2-7; D may be TRBD2 (6 bases). The CDR3 runs to 15 residues. V was pared by 1 base and J by 3 bases, with 13 bases between. Germline V gene sequence: CDR1 MDHEN, CDR2 SYDVKM. The CDR3 DNA sequence: TGTGCCAGCAGTTTATATACCGGGAGTATCTACGAGCAGTACTTC. It encodes CASSLYTGSIYEQYF.

The chain uses TRBV6-5 and TRBJ2-7; D perhaps matches TRBD2 (5 bases). The CDR3 spans 15 residues. CDR1 is MNHEY and CDR2 is SVGAGI in the germline V gene. V dropped 1 base and J dropped 0 bases, with 10 bases sitting between them. This CDR3 is CASSYLRDFSYEQYF. Written as DNA, the CDR3 is TGTGCCAGCAGTTACTTACGGGATTTCTCCTACGAGCAGTACTTC.

Ten or more counts support this clonotype. The DNA of the CDR3 is TGTGCCAGCAGTACCGCGAACACTGAAGCTTTCTTT. Translation: CASSTANTEAFF. The chain joins TRBV28 to TRBJ1-1; D call uncertain. V dropped 5 bases and J dropped 1 base, with 5 bases sitting between them. In germline, CDR1 is MDHEN, CDR2 SYDVKM. CDR3 length equals 12 residues.

There are a few counts of this clonotype. The chain uses TRBV12-3 or TRBV12-4 and TRBJ2-7; TRBD1 or TRBD2 may be the D gene (5 bases each). Trimming cost V 5 bases and J 6 bases, with 20 bases left between them. CDR3 size: 15 residues. CDR3: CASSAPGLQASEQYF. In DNA, the CDR3 is TGTGCCAGCAGTGCCCCGGGGCTTCAAGCCTCCGAGCAGTACTTC.

This clonotype was observed a few times. The V and J genes are TRBV10-2 and TRBJ2-2; maybe TRBD1 (6 bases). V was clipped by 6 bases and J by 1 base, with 9 bases between them. CDR1 WSHSY and CDR2 SAAADI come from the germline V gene. This CDR3 spans 14 amino acids. In DNA, the CDR3 is TGCGCCAGCAGATTACAGGGGAACACCGGGGAGCTGTTTTTT. Translation: CASRLQGNTGELFF.

A few counts support this clonotype. The chain joins TRBV14 to TRBJ2-7, with 7 bases aligning to TRBD1. The CDR3 is 14 amino acids. The J segment lost 7 bases and the V segment lost 4 bases, leaving 10 bases of the junction unmatched. Looked up from germline, CDR1 is SGHDN and CDR2 is FVKESK. CDR3 sequence: CASSPADRLREQYF. CDR3 DNA sequence: TGTGCCAGCAGCCCGGCGGACAGGCTACGAGAGCAGTACTTC.

This clonotype showed up many times. The rearrangement uses TRBV7-2 and TRBJ2-7; 9 positions match TRBD1. Germline-derived CDR1 and CDR2 are SGHTA and FQGNSA. Trimming cost V 5 bases and J 5 bases; bases outside gene matches: 10. The CDR3 has 15 residues. The CDR3 nucleotides are TGTGCCAGCAGCACAGCCGGGACAGGGCGGGACGAGCAGTACTTC. Amino acids: CASSTAGTGRDEQYF.

This clonotype was picked up many times. V is TRBV7-2 and J is TRBJ1-2, with D possibly being TRBD1 (5 bases). Germline-derived CDR1 and CDR2 are SGHTA and FQGNSA. This CDR3 spans 16 amino acids. V was trimmed by 0 bases and J by 6 bases, leaving 17 bases between them. The CDR3 sequence: CASSLADIRREDGYTF. CDR3 bases: TGTGCCAGCAGCTTAGCGGACATCAGGAGGGAGGATGGCTACACCTTC.

V usage is TRBV11-2 and J usage is TRBJ2-2, with D possibly TRBD1 on 6 matching bases. The CDR3 length is 16 residues. Germline V gene sequence: CDR1 SGHAT, CDR2 FQNNGV. Trimming left V 6 bases short and J 3 bases short, with 17 bases between. The CDR3 DNA is TGTGCCAGCAGTTACAGGGTCCCCTCGGACACCGGGGAGCTGTTTTTT. As protein: CASSYRVPSDTGELFF.